The 26 T cell receptor beta chains below come from one sample, sequenced in a study of beta chain features in type 1 diabetes. Expressed TCRB transcripts were sequenced because the isolated RNA had all been reverse transcribed beforehand. Measured with immunoSEQ multiplex PCR; TCRdb has only the in-frame clones, and not every one. The sample holds around 250,000 clones, 27% seen once. Sequences were obtained from central memory CD4+ T cells from blood. These receptor sequences come from a man between 25 and 39 years old in good health.

This clone turned up a few times. This specimen includes other DNA sequences encoding the same CDR3. V is TRBV20-1 and J is TRBJ2-3; no reliable D call. Germline V gene data show CDR1 as DFQATT and CDR2 as SNEGSKA (reference sequence). This CDR3 region has 10 residues. The V gene lost 5 bases and the J gene lost 4 bases, with 4 bases spanning the gap. CDR3 DNA sequence: TGCAGTGCTGCCGCAGATACGCAGTATTTT. Translation: CSAAADTQYF.

This clone turned up a few times. This sequence joins TRBV4-3 and TRBJ1-1; the D is unclear. This CDR3 is built from 12 residues. V was cut by 0 bases and J by 12 bases, with 11 bases left in between. Germline lookup yields CDR1 LGHNA and CDR2 YSLEER. CDR3 amino acids: CASSQDRVRSFF. In DNA form, the CDR3 reads TGCGCCAGCAGCCAAGATCGGGTAAGGTCTTTCTTT.

This clone has just a few counts. The rearrangement uses TRBV14 and TRBJ2-4, with D possibly being TRBD2 (6 bases). Germline values: CDR1 SGHDN, CDR2 FVKESK. The CDR3 contains 14 residues. Between the trimmed V and J ends, which lost 4 bases and 7 bases, there was a span of 14 bases. In DNA, the CDR3 is TGTGCCAGCAGCCCCCGGGGGTCCGTGAACATTCAGTACTTC. Translating gives CASSPRGSVNIQYF.

The chain recombines TRBV28 with TRBJ2-5; D is possibly TRBD1 (6 bases). Germline values: CDR1 MDHEN, CDR2 SYDVKM. CDR3 length: 13 amino acids. V lost 5 bases, J lost 0 bases, and 7 bases lay in between. This chain's CDR3 is CASSQGNQETQYF. CDR3 in DNA: TGTGCCAGCAGTCAGGGGAACCAAGAGACCCAGTACTTC.

This chain uses TRBV6-5 with TRBJ2-3; TRBD2 aligns across 7 bases. The CDR3 sequence is 15 residues long. Germline V gene sequence: CDR1 MNHEY, CDR2 SVGAGI. V was pared by 2 bases and J by 1 base, with 3 bases of the junction left unmatched. The CDR3 DNA reads as TGTGCCAGCAGTTACGCTCGGGGGGGCACAGATACGCAGTATTTT. This codes for CASSYARGGTDTQYF.

DNA of the CDR3: TGTGCCAGTAGTATGCGACCGCCAGAGACCCAGTACTTC. Amino acid sequence: CASSMRPPETQYF. The chain joins TRBV19 to TRBJ2-5; D remains ambiguous. Looked up from germline, CDR1 is LNHDA and CDR2 is SQIVND (reference sequence). There are 13 residues in the CDR3. V was cut by 3 bases and J by 4 bases, with 9 bases left in between.

This chain links TRBV10-3 with TRBJ2-2; 9 nucleotides match TRBD1. V dropped 9 bases and J dropped 4; count of bases not matched to a gene: 6. Germline CDR1 ENHRY, CDR2 SYGVKD. CDR3 length: 14 amino acids. The CDR3 DNA reads as TGTGCCATTACCGGGACAGGGTCCACCGGGGAGCTGTTTTTT. This gives the protein CAITGTGSTGELFF.

This clone was seen more than once but under ten times. The chain recombines TRBV7-2 with TRBJ2-7; 8 positions agree with TRBD2. This CDR3 comprises 16 residues. Trimming took 1 base from V and 2 from J; bases not matched to a gene: 7. Germline V gives CDR1 SGHTA, CDR2 FQGNSA. In nucleotides, the CDR3 is TGTGCCAGCAGCTTAGAAATACTAGCGGTAACCTACGAGCAGTACTTC. Translating gives CASSLEILAVTYEQYF.

The chain links TRBV27 to TRBJ2-7, with D hard to call. The CDR3 contains 14 residues. Between the trimmed V and J ends, which lost 2 bases and 0 bases, there was a span of 8 bases. Germline V gene sequence: CDR1 MNHEY, CDR2 SMNVEV (reference sequence). CDR3 sequence: CASSLGGSSYEQYF. The CDR3, as DNA: TGTGCCAGCAGTTTAGGCGGTAGCTCCTACGAGCAGTACTTC.

The chain has TRBV5-1 and TRBJ1-1; 8 bases agree with TRBD1. Trimming took 4 bases from V and 5 from J; bases not matched to a gene: 7. The CDR3 loop spans 14 amino acids. Germline V gene sequence: CDR1 SGHRS, CDR2 YFSETQ. CDR3: CASSTDRGRTEAFF. The CDR3 DNA reads as TGCGCCAGCAGCACCGACAGGGGTAGGACTGAAGCTTTCTTT. The variable domain in full, with the rest retrieved from reference TRBV5-1 and TRBJ1-1, is KAGVTQTPRYLIKTRGQQVTLSCSPISGHRSVSWYQQTPGQGLQFLFEYFSETQRNKGNFPGRFSGRQFSNSRSEMNVSTLELGDSALYLCASSTDRGRTEAFFGQGTRLTVV.

This chain joins TRBV5-1 and TRBJ2-3; unclear D gene. The CDR3 has 14 residues. Germline V gene data show CDR1 as SGHRS and CDR2 as YFSETQ. Trimming shortened V by 4 bases and J by 3 bases, and 12 bases separated the two germline ends. CDR3 sequence (DNA): TGCGCCAGCAGCCCAATAGGAGCGACAGATACGCAGTATTTT. Its protein is CASSPIGATDTQYF.

The table lists this clone with a few counts. The J gene is TRBJ1-5, the V gene TRBV21-1. TRBV21-1 is listed as a pseudogene. There are 13 residues in the CDR3. CDR3 amino acids: CASSPPGDQPQHF. CDR3 in DNA: TGTGCCAGCAGCCCCCCCGGGGATCAGCCCCAGCATTTT.

The sample holds a few counts of this clone. The chain employs TRBV28 and TRBJ2-5; 11 bases line up with TRBD1. CDR1 MDHEN and CDR2 SYDVKM come from the germline V gene. V shed 5 bases, J shed 5 bases, and the junction held 7 bases outside the gene matches. This CDR3 has 15 residues. The CDR3 is CASSTLGQGAETQYF. DNA for the CDR3: TGTGCCAGCAGTACCCTCGGACAGGGGGCGGAGACCCAGTACTTC.

This clone turned up a few times. This chain joins TRBV6-1 and TRBJ1-1, with D hard to call. V dropped 1 base and J dropped 1 base, with 13 bases sitting between them. The germline CDR1 and CDR2 sequences are MNHNS and SASEGT. The CDR3 runs to 16 residues. The CDR3 loop is CASSEEMENRNTEAFF. Here the CDR3 DNA reads TGTGCCAGCAGTGAAGAGATGGAAAACCGGAACACTGAAGCTTTCTTT.

This clone was picked up a small number of times. The gene calls are TRBV19 and TRBJ2-1; 8 nucleotides line up with TRBD1. The CDR3 covers 13 residues. Germline V gives CDR1 LNHDA, CDR2 SQIVND (reference sequence). V gave up 0 bases and J gave up 9 bases; unmatched junction bases: 1. This CDR3 reads CASSIETGAEQFF. The CDR3 region has the DNA TGTGCCAGTAGTATAGAGACAGGGGCTGAGCAGTTCTTC.

In this sample, this clone turned up a few times. DNA for the CDR3: TGTGCCAGCAGCTTTATGGGGGGGCAAGAGACCCAGTACTTC. It yields the protein CASSFMGGQETQYF. The rearrangement links TRBV7-2 to TRBJ2-5, with 7 bases lining up with TRBD2. Trimming at V came to 3 bases and at J to 2 bases, leaving 3 bases not matched to a gene. The CDR3 extends over 14 amino acids. Germline CDR1 reads SGHTA; CDR2 reads FQGNSA.

This clone has a handful of counts. The rearrangement links TRBV7-2 to TRBJ2-1; D perhaps matches TRBD1 (5 bases). The CDR3 is 14 residues long. The V gene's germline CDR1 is SGHTA and CDR2 FQGNSA. V was clipped by 2 bases and J by 5 bases, with 10 bases between them. This CDR3 reads CASSLPGNHNEQFF. CDR3 nucleotides: TGTGCCAGCAGCTTACCAGGGAACCACAATGAGCAGTTCTTC.

The V and J genes are TRBV5-1 and TRBJ2-1, with D possibly matching TRBD2 (5 bases). The V and J ends lost 3 bases and 8 bases respectively, with 9 bases between them. The CDR3 is 12 residues long. CDR1 and CDR2 (germline): SGHRS, YFSETQ. CDR3 amino acids: CASSWTGDEQFF. CDR3 DNA sequence: TGCGCCAGCAGCTGGACTGGGGATGAGCAGTTCTTC.

This chain connects TRBV30 to TRBJ2-3; 11 nucleotides line up with TRBD2. With V trimmed by 1 base and J by 7 bases, 7 bases remained unmatched. CDR1 is GTSNPN, CDR2 SVGIG, per germline (reference sequence). This CDR3 is built from 15 residues. For the CDR3, the DNA is TGTGCCTGGAGTGGATTTAGCGGGGGGGCAAATACGCAGTATTTT. Its protein product is CAWSGFSGGANTQYF. The variable domain in full, completed from reference TRBV30 and TRBJ2-3, reads SQTIHQWPATLVQPVGSPLSLECTVEGTSNPNLYWYRQAAGRGLQLLFYSVGIGQISSEVPQNLSASRPQDRQFILSSKKLLLSDSGFYLCAWSGFSGGANTQYFGPGTRLTVL.

The V call is TRBV5-5, the J call TRBJ2-5; D is perhaps TRBD2 (6 bases). Trimming took off 0 bases at V and 4 bases at J, with 13 bases between the two ends. The V gene's germline CDR1 is SGHKS and CDR2 YYEKEE (reference sequence). The CDR3 runs 15 residues. In DNA form, the CDR3 reads TGTGCCAGCAGCTTGGGGCGGGGAAGGGGAGAGACCCAGTACTTC. Translating it yields CASSLGRGRGETQYF.

This clone was seen more than once but under ten times. This rearrangement joins TRBV30 to TRBJ2-6; D is unclear. CDR1 and CDR2 (germline): GTSNPN, SVGIG (reference sequence). This CDR3 contains 12 residues. Trimming pared 5 bases from V and 2 bases from J, leaving 4 bases between. CDR3 nucleotides: TGTGCCTGGGGAGCTGGGGCCAACGTCCTGACTTTC. This encodes CAWGAGANVLTF.

The chain is built from TRBV5-1 and TRBJ1-1; a possible D gene is TRBD1 (6 bases). CDR1 is SGHRS and CDR2 is YFSETQ in the germline V gene. Trimming pared 4 bases from V and 7 bases from J, leaving 17 bases between. The CDR3 sequence is 14 residues long. The DNA of the CDR3 is TGCGCCAGCAGCCCTGGGACAAGCTCGGGTGAAGCTTTCTTT. Amino acid sequence: CASSPGTSSGEAFF.

The chain recombines TRBV7-8 with TRBJ1-2; 8 nucleotides align to TRBD1. This CDR3 has 11 residues. Germline V lookup: CDR1 SGHVS, CDR2 FQNEAQ. V lost 5 bases and J lost 7; bases outside the gene matches: 0. In DNA form, the CDR3 reads TGTGCCAGCAGCGGGACAGGTGGCTACACCTTC. This codes for CASSGTGGYTF.

This clone showed up many times. This rearrangement joins TRBV7-2 to TRBJ2-1; 8 bases agree with TRBD2. From germline, CDR1 is SGHTA and CDR2 FQGNSA. The CDR3 consists of 15 residues. With 5 bases clipped from V and 3 bases from J, the junction kept 6 bases outside the gene matches. The CDR3, as DNA: TGTGCCAGCAGCCCAAGCGGGAGAGACTACAATGAGCAGTTCTTC. This codes for CASSPSGRDYNEQFF.

In this sample, this clone turned up a few times. The chain employs TRBV7-2 and TRBJ2-3; no clear D. Trimming took 0 bases from V and 5 from J, leaving 6 bases between them. This CDR3 has 13 residues. Germline V lookup: CDR1 SGHTA, CDR2 FQGNSA. In DNA, the CDR3 is TGTGCCAGCAGCTTAGCCGCACTAGATACGCAGTATTTT. It is translated as CASSLAALDTQYF.

The V gene is TRBV7-2, the J gene TRBJ2-5; 10 positions match TRBD1. J lost 5 bases, V lost 5 bases, and 8 bases had no gene match. In germline, CDR1 is SGHTA, CDR2 FQGNSA. The CDR3 totals 15 residues. In DNA, the CDR3 is TGTGCCAGCAGCCAGACAGGGGGCGGATGGGAGACCCAGTACTTC. Its translation: CASSQTGGGWETQYF. Full variable domain (outside the CDR3, taken from reference TRBV7-2 and TRBJ2-5): GAGVSQSPSNKVTEKGKDVELRCDPISGHTALYWYRQSLGQGLEFLIYFQGNSAPDKSGLPSDRFSAERTGGSVSTLTIQRTQQEDSAVYLCASSQTGGGWETQYFGPGTRLLVL.